This T cell receptor (beta chain) originates from a study of blood T cell repertoires in COVID-19. Study at large: Material from acute and convalescent COVID-19 was sourced from the United States, Italy and Spain. T cells, B-cell-depleted T cells, or PBMCs provided the cDNA or gDNA that served as material.

In the source study's methods: From reference gene primer amplification, estimates of nucleated cell counts were derived. Measured with immunoSEQ multiplex PCR; TCRdb has only the in-frame clones, and not every one. V and J calls and clone size are as listed in that table; D and trimming were resolved from the DNA. This table holds some 120,000 clones, about 80% found once. The CDR3 consists of 11 residues. Trimming removed 5 bases at V and 4 bases at J, with 6 bases between. Germline V gives CDR1 SEHNR, CDR2 FQNEAQ (reference sequence). Sequenced input: peripheral blood. The chain combines TRBV7-9 with TRBJ2-7; no clear D. This clonotype was obtained from a man aged 65-85 years with active or convalescent COVID-19. The CDR3 loop is CASSLTYEQYF. CDR3 DNA: TGTGCCAGCAGCCTCACTTACGAGCAGTACTTC.